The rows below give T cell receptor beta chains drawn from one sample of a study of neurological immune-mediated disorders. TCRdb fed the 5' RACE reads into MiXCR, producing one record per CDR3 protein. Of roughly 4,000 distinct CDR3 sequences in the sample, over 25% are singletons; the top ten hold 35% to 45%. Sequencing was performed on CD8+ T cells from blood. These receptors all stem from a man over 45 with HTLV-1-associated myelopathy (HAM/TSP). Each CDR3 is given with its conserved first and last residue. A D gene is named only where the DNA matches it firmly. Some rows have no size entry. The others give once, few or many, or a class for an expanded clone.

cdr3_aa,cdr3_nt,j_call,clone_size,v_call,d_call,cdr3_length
CASSLGGGGGTEAFF,TGTGCCAGCAGCCTCGGGGGGGGAGGTGGCACTGAAGCTTTCTTT,TRBJ1-1,many,TRBV7-9,NA,15
CASSGPPGQGGTEAFF,TGCGCCAGCAGTGGCCCCCCTGGTCAGGGGGGCACTGAAGCTTTCTTT,TRBJ1-1,many,TRBV10-2,TRBD1,16
CARPGLATSTDTQYF,TGTGCCAGACCGGGACTAGCGACTAGCACAGATACGCAGTATTTT,TRBJ2-3,few,TRBV28,TRBD2,15
CASSPFFSQLYEQYF,TGTGCCAGCAGCCCTTTCTTCTCCCAGCTGTACGAGCAGTACTTC,TRBJ2-7,NA,TRBV9,NA,15
CASSPGLAGSFYEQYF,TGTGCCAGCAGTCCAGGACTAGCGGGATCATTCTACGAGCAGTACTTC,TRBJ2-7,NA,TRBV27,TRBD2,16
CATQRVAQETQYF,TGTGCCACCCAGCGAGTGGCCCAAGAGACCCAGTACTTC,TRBJ2-5,many,TRBV24-1,NA,13
CASSRGANTEAFF,TGTGCCAGCAGCCGGGGGGCGAACACTGAAGCTTTCTTT,TRBJ1-1,NA,TRBV11-3,NA,13
CASSSPSGTFSGNTIYF,TGTGCCAGCAGCTCCCCCTCTGGGACATTCTCTGGAAACACCATATATTTT,TRBJ1-3,few,TRBV7-9,NA,17
CASSPRTGENTEAFF,TGCGCCAGCAGCCCGCGGACAGGCGAGAACACTGAAGCTTTCTTT,TRBJ1-1,few,TRBV4-1,TRBD1,15
CATIRDRGNEQFF,TGTGCCACAATCCGGGACAGGGGCAATGAGCAGTTCTTC,TRBJ2-1,many,TRBV7-9,TRBD1,13
CSARDPQGAVTEAFF,TGCAGTGCTAGAGATCCCCAGGGGGCAGTCACTGAAGCTTTCTTT,TRBJ1-1,medium-sized,TRBV20-1,TRBD1,15
CASSSRDSPDTQYF,TGTGCCAGCTCTTCCCGGGACTCACCAGATACGCAGTATTTT,TRBJ2-3,many,TRBV2,NA,14
CASKLSGGYEQYF,TGTGCCAGCAAGCTCTCAGGGGGCTACGAGCAGTACTTC,TRBJ2-7,NA,TRBV2,TRBD1,13
CASSPGQINQPQHF,TGTGCCAGCAGCCCCGGACAGATCAATCAGCCCCAGCATTTT,TRBJ1-5,many,TRBV7-6,NA,14
CASSSGTSNNEQFF,TGTGCCAGCAGCTCCGGGACTAGCAACAATGAGCAGTTCTTC,TRBJ2-1,NA,TRBV9,TRBD2,14
CSVGGSADTQYF,TGCAGCGTGGGCGGTAGTGCCGATACGCAGTATTTT,TRBJ2-3,NA,TRBV29-1,NA,12
CASSQDRGPTGELFF,TGTGCCAGCAGCCAAGACAGGGGGCCAACCGGGGAGCTGTTTTTT,TRBJ2-2,NA,TRBV7-9,TRBD1,15
CASSQAPGELFF,TGTGCCAGCTCCCAGGCCCCCGGGGAGCTGTTTTTT,TRBJ2-2,many,TRBV6-6,NA,12
CASSGGLAGGNEQFF,TGTGCCAGCAGTGGGGGACTAGCGGGAGGGAATGAGCAGTTCTTC,TRBJ2-1,many,TRBV12-3/TRBV12-4,TRBD2,15
CASSIGTSGGADTQYF,TGTGCCAGCAGCATTGGGACTAGCGGGGGGGCAGATACGCAGTATTTT,TRBJ2-3,NA,TRBV14,TRBD2,16
CSATAGTGDTEAFF,TGCAGTGCCACCGCCGGGACAGGGGACACTGAAGCTTTCTTT,TRBJ1-1,NA,TRBV20-1,TRBD1,14
CASSHSGDRTDTQYF,TGTGCCAGCAGTCATAGCGGAGACCGAACAGATACGCAGTATTTT,TRBJ2-3,many,TRBV27,NA,15
CASSPNRGNEQFF,TGTGCCAGCAGCCCAAATCGGGGCAATGAGCAGTTCTTC,TRBJ2-1,medium-sized,TRBV7-9,NA,13
CASSHPVSWGNTEAFF,TGCGCCAGCAGCCACCCGGTCAGTTGGGGCAACACTGAAGCTTTCTTT,TRBJ1-1,NA,TRBV5-1,NA,16
CATSVAGGRGYTF,TGTGCCACCAGTGTAGCCGGGGGGCGAGGCTACACCTTC,TRBJ1-2,many,TRBV15,NA,13
CASRSYNEQFF,TGCGCCAGCAGATCCTACAATGAGCAGTTCTTC,TRBJ2-1,many,TRBV10-2,NA,11
CASSLGDSYEQYF,TGTGCCAGCAGTTTAGGGGACTCCTACGAGCAGTACTTC,TRBJ2-7,NA,TRBV27,NA,13
CASSPWTSGGEQFF,TGTGCCAGCAGCCCATGGACTAGCGGGGGGGAGCAGTTCTTC,TRBJ2-1,large,TRBV7-3,TRBD2,14
CATSRGRVSNQPQHF,TGTGCCACCAGCAGAGGGCGGGTTAGCAATCAGCCCCAGCATTTT,TRBJ1-5,NA,TRBV15,NA,15
CASSLDLRGEFF,TGTGCCAGCAGCTTAGATCTGCGGGGAGAGTTCTTC,TRBJ2-1,NA,TRBV11-2,NA,12
CASTTGTVGEQYF,TGTGCCTCCACTACAGGGACCGTAGGGGAGCAGTACTTC,TRBJ2-7,NA,TRBV19,NA,13
CSASRDSERWETQYF,TGCAGTGCTTCCCGGGACTCAGAGCGGTGGGAGACCCAGTACTTC,TRBJ2-5,many,TRBV20-1,NA,15
CASSWTGHGYTF,TGTGCCAGCAGTTGGACAGGCCATGGCTACACCTTC,TRBJ1-2,many,TRBV6-2/TRBV6-3,TRBD1,12
CASSFLGGDKDTQYF,TGTGCCAGCAGTTTTTTAGGGGGCGACAAAGATACGCAGTACTTC,TRBJ2-7,NA,TRBV28,TRBD1,15
CASSVTWLAGNNNEQFF,TGTGCCAGCAGCGTAACGTGGCTAGCGGGGAACAACAATGAGCAGTTCTTC,TRBJ2-1,many,TRBV9,TRBD2,17
CASSLLARYGYTF,TGTGCCAGCAGTTTATTGGCCCGGTATGGCTACACCTTC,TRBJ1-2,many,TRBV28,NA,13
CASRRGAYEQYF,TGTGCCAGCAGAAGGGGGGCCTACGAGCAGTACTTC,TRBJ2-7,large,TRBV7-8,NA,12
CASSPRQFSTNEKLFF,TGTGCCAGCAGCCCTAGACAGTTTTCGACTAATGAAAAACTGTTTTTT,TRBJ1-4,many,TRBV12-3/TRBV12-4,NA,16
CASAGTAIGELFF,TGCGCCAGCGCCGGGACAGCTATCGGGGAGCTGTTTTTT,TRBJ2-2,many,TRBV5-1,TRBD1,13
CASSVSGGVGPDTQYF,TGTGCCAGCAGCGTTAGCGGGGGGGTCGGTCCAGATACGCAGTATTTT,TRBJ2-3,NA,TRBV9,TRBD2,16
CSASETGVSPLHF,TGCAGTGCTAGTGAGACAGGGGTCTCACCCCTCCACTTT,TRBJ1-6,NA,TRBV20-1,TRBD1,13
CSARVTQFYEQYF,TGCAGTGCTAGGGTTACGCAGTTCTACGAGCAGTACTTC,TRBJ2-7,once,TRBV20-1,NA,13
CASSSERAGGRNTGELFF,TGTGCCAGCAGCTCCGAGAGGGCGGGAGGGAGAAACACCGGGGAGCTGTTTTTT,TRBJ2-2,many,TRBV7-9,TRBD2,18
CASSITSGANNEQFF,TGTGCCAGCAGCATTACTAGCGGGGCCAACAATGAGCAGTTCTTC,TRBJ2-1,medium-sized,TRBV7-3,TRBD2,15
CSAPLEINYGYTF,TGCAGTGCTCCCTTGGAGATTAACTATGGCTACACCTTC,TRBJ1-2,many,TRBV20-1,NA,13
CATSRGQGAANTGELFF,TGTGCCACCAGCAGAGGACAGGGGGCTGCGAACACCGGGGAGCTGTTTTTT,TRBJ2-2,medium-sized,TRBV15,TRBD1,17
CASSPWTSGGRDTQYF,TGTGCCAGCAGCCCTTGGACTAGCGGGGGGAGGGATACGCAGTATTTT,TRBJ2-3,many,TRBV9,TRBD2,16
CASSPNRGGEQYF,TGTGCCAGCAGCCCAAACAGGGGCGGCGAGCAGTACTTC,TRBJ2-7,large,TRBV7-9,TRBD1,13
CSARYRPGTGSIREAFF,TGCAGTGCCCGGTATCGCCCCGGGACAGGTTCAATCAGGGAAGCTTTCTTT,TRBJ1-1,NA,TRBV20-1,TRBD1,17
CASSVGDLSEQFF,TGTGCCAGCAGCGTAGGAGATCTGAGTGAGCAGTTCTTC,TRBJ2-1,many,TRBV9,NA,13